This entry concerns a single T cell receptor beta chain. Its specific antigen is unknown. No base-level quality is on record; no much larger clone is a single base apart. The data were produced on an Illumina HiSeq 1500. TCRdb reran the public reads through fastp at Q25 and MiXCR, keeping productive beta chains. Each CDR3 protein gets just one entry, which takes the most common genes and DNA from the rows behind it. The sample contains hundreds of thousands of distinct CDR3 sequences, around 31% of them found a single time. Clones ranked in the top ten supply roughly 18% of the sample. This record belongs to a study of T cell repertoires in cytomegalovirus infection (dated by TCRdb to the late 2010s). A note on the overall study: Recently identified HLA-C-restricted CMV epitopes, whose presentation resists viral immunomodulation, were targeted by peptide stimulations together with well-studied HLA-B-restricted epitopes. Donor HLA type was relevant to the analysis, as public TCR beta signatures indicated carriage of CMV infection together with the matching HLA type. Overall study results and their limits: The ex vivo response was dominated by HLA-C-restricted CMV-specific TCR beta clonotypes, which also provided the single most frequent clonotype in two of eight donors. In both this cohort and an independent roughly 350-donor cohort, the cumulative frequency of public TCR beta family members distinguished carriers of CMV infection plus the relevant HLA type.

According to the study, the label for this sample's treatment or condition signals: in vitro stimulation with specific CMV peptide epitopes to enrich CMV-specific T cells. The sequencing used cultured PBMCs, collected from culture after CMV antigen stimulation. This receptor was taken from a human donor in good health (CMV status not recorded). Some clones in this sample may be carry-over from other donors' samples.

The CDR3 protein is CASSARQGVSPLHF. The bases read TGTGCCAGCAGCGCTCGACAGGGAGTTTCACCCCTCCACTTT. The chain joins TRBV11-1 to TRBJ1-6; TRBD1 matches 7 bases in the middle. The CDR3 measures 14 amino acids from cysteine to phenylalanine. The entry retains the CDR3 DNA only, 42 bases that are in frame from base 1. After removal of 5 bases from V and 9 bases from J, the junction retains 7 bases not matched to a gene. According to the germline V gene (reference sequence), CDR1 reads SGHAT and CDR2 reads FQDESV.